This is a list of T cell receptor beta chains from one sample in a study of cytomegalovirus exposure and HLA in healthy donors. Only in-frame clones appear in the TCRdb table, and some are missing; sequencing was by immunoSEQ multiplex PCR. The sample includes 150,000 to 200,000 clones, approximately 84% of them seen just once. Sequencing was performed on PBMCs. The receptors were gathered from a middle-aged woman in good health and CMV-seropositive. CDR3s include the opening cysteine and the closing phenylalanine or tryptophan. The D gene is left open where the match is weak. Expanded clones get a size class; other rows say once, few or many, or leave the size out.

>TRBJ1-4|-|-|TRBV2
CASSGPGFGSNEKLFF
TGTGCCAGCAGCGGCCCAGGGTTCGGGTCTAATGAAAAACTGTTTTTT
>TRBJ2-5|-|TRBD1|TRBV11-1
CASSQGTGPQETQYF
TGTGCCAGCAGCCAAGGGACAGGGCCTCAAGAGACCCAGTACTTC
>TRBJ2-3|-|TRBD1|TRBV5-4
CASSLGQGNTDTQYF
TGTGCCAGCAGCTTAGGACAGGGAAACACAGATACGCAGTATTTT
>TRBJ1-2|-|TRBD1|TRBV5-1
CASSLGTGDVYTF
TGCGCCAGCAGCTTGGGGACAGGGGATGTCTACACCTTC
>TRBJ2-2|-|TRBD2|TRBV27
CASSLISGAGGELFF
TGTGCCAGCAGTTTAATTAGCGGGGCGGGCGGGGAGCTGTTTTTT
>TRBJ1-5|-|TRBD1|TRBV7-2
CASSPDRGLYQPQHF
TGTGCCAGCAGCCCTGACAGGGGGCTTTATCAGCCCCAGCATTTT
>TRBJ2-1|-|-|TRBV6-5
CASSSPKHNEQFF
TGTGCCAGCAGTTCCCCTAAGCACAATGAGCAGTTCTTC
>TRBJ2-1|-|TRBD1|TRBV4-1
CASSQVDRGLGEQFF
TGCGCCAGCAGCCAAGTTGACAGGGGGCTGGGTGAGCAGTTCTTC
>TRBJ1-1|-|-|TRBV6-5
CASSSLGGTEAFF
TGTGCCAGCAGTTCCTTGGGGGGCACTGAAGCTTTCTTT
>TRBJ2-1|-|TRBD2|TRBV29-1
CSVVGEFLAGSYNEQFF
TGCAGCGTTGTAGGGGAGTTTCTAGCGGGCTCCTACAATGAGCAGTTCTTC
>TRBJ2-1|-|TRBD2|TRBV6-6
CASSPGTSGGNEQFF
TGTGCCAGCAGTCCCGGGACTAGCGGGGGAAATGAGCAGTTCTTC
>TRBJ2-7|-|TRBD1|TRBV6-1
CASSVETGTGEKQYF
TGTGCCAGCAGTGTGGAGACCGGGACAGGGGAGAAGCAGTACTTC
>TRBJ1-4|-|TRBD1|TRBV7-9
CASSTRVGTGATPNEKLFF
TGTGCCAGCAGTACCAGGGTGGGAACAGGGGCTACTCCTAATGAAAAACTGTTTTTT
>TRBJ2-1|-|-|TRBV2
CASSGSDYNEQFF
TGTGCCAGCAGTGGCTCAGACTACAATGAGCAGTTCTTC
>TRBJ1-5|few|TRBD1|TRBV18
CASSPAGQVGQPQHF
TGTGCCAGCTCACCAGCGGGACAGGTCGGTCAGCCCCAGCATTTT
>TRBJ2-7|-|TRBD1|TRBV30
CAWTDRAYEQYF
TGTGCCTGGACTGACAGGGCCTACGAGCAGTACTTC
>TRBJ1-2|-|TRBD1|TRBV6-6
CASTPGQRYTF
TGTGCCAGCACCCCGGGACAGCGCTACACCTTC
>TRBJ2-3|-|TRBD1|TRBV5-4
CASSLGDRGYTDTQYF
TGTGCCAGCAGCTTGGGGGACAGGGGATACACAGATACGCAGTATTTT
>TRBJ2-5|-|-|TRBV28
CASTTSRQYQETQYF
TGTGCCAGCACAACCTCTCGACAGTACCAAGAGACCCAGTACTTC
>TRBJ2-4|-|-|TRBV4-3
CASSPQARGGIQYF
TGCGCCAGCAGCCCCCAGGCCAGGGGTGGGATTCAGTACTTC
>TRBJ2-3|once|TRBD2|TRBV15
CATSRGRISWTSGGPSTDTQYF
TGTGCCACCAGCAGAGGGCGGATATCTTGGACTAGCGGGGGACCTAGCACAGATACGCAGTATTTT
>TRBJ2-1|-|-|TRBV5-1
CASSTGPYNEQFF
TGCGCCAGCAGTACAGGGCCCTACAATGAGCAGTTCTTC
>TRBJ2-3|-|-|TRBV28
CASSPSEGFSDTQYF
TGTGCCAGCAGTCCCTCGGAGGGTTTTTCAGATACGCAGTATTTT
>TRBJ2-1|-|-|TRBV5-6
CASRPDTSGEFF
TGTGCCAGCAGACCCGACACGTCAGGTGAGTTCTTC
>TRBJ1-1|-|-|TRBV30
CAWIEGNTEAFF
TGTGCCTGGATTGAGGGCAACACTGAAGCTTTCTTT
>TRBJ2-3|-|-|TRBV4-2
CASSQVRGATDTQYF
TGTGCCAGCAGCCAAGTTCGCGGGGCCACAGATACGCAGTATTTT
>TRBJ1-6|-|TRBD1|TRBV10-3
CAISRDSNNSPLHF
TGTGCCATCAGTCGGGACAGTAATAATTCACCCCTCCACTTT